The 28 T cell receptor beta chains below were found in one sample sequenced in a study of T cells in Graves' hyperthyroidism and ophthalmopathy. RNA transcripts were the template for amplifying TCR beta CDR3 regions. HTBI primers were employed in a first-round RT-PCR of the TCR CDR3. TCRdb reprocessed the multiplex PCR reads via MiXCR and lists one record per CDR3 protein. The table lists about 380,000 distinct CDR3 sequences, about 18% of them singletons. Sample: blood. The receptors originated from a young man with Graves' ophthalmopathy.

CDR3 nucleotide sequence: TGTGCCTCCCGCTCGGGACCCTGGAACACTGAAGCTTTCTTT. Translating it yields CASRSGPWNTEAFF. The V and J genes are TRBV7-9 and TRBJ1-1; D is possibly TRBD1 (5 bases). Trimming stripped 11 bases from V and 1 base from J, with 17 bases between. The germline V gene has CDR1 SEHNR and CDR2 FQNEAQ (reference sequence). The CDR3 consists of 14 residues.

This chain uses TRBV9 with TRBJ1-1; D unclear. Germline V gene data show CDR1 as SGDLS and CDR2 as YYNGEE. The CDR3 has 17 residues. V was pared by 0 bases and J by 1 base, with 16 bases between. CDR3 sequence reads: CASSVGSAGLQNTEAFF. CDR3 sequence (DNA): TGTGCCAGCAGCGTAGGTTCGGCAGGACTACAGAACACTGAAGCTTTCTTT.

The CDR3 bases are TGTGCCAGCAGCGTTGGACTAGCGGGGCCCGCTGCACCCTACGAGCAGTACTTC. The encoded protein is CASSVGLAGPAAPYEQYF. The V gene is TRBV9, the J gene TRBJ2-7, with TRBD2 identical over 12 bases. The CDR3 runs to 18 residues. V lost 2 bases and J lost 2; bases outside the gene matches: 11. Germline V gene data show CDR1 as SGDLS and CDR2 as YYNGEE.

This clonotype was picked up many times. The chain recombines TRBV3-1 with TRBJ2-2; D perhaps matches TRBD2 (6 bases). Germline V gene sequence: CDR1 LGHDT, CDR2 YNNKEL (reference sequence). The CDR3 has 14 amino acids. The V end was cut by 6 bases, the J end by 6 bases, with 14 bases between. As DNA, the CDR3 is TGTGCCAGCAGGCCGACTAGAGGGGCCGGGGAGCTGTTTTTT. Residues: CASRPTRGAGELFF.

The sample holds many counts of this clonotype. This chain uses TRBV11-2 with TRBJ2-5; tentatively, D is TRBD1 (5 bases). CDR1 is SGHAT, CDR2 FQNNGV, per germline. Trimming shortened V by 3 bases and J by 5 bases, and 13 bases separated the two germline ends. This CDR3 is 14 amino acids long. The CDR3 DNA is TGTGCCAGCAGCTTTAGGGTAGGGGTGGAGACCCAGTACTTC. Translated, it gives CASSFRVGVETQYF.

The CDR3 protein is CASSAGSNGNTIYF. CDR3 DNA sequence: TGTGCCAGCAGTGCCGGGTCAAATGGAAACACCATATATTTT. The chain has TRBV12-3 or TRBV12-4 and TRBJ1-3; D not resolved. The length of the CDR3 is 14 residues. V was shortened by 5 bases and J by 3 bases, with 11 bases between the two germline ends.

This clonotype showed up just a few times. The V and J genes are TRBV9 and TRBJ1-1, with a possible D match to TRBD1 (6 bases). The V gene's germline CDR1 is SGDLS and CDR2 YYNGEE. Between the trimmed V and J ends, which lost 4 bases and 5 bases, there was a span of 9 bases. The CDR3 is made up of 12 amino acids. The CDR3 coding sequence is TGTGCCAGCAGCACACAGGGTACTGAAGCTTTCTTT. It yields the protein CASSTQGTEAFF.

As regards this clonotype: Possible read error: a much larger clone is one base away. This sequence joins TRBV6-1 and TRBJ2-7; 8 bases map to TRBD1. Germline V CDR1 and CDR2: MNHNS, SASEGT. The CDR3 covers 14 residues. Trimming at V came to 6 bases and at J to 2 bases, leaving 6 bases not matched to a gene. The DNA for the CDR3 is TGTGCCAGCAGCCAGGGGGCCGGACCCTACGAGCAGTACTTC. This encodes CASSQGAGPYEQYF.

The sample holds many counts of this clonotype. The V and J genes are TRBV20-1 and TRBJ2-7; TRBD2 agrees at 8 bases. Per the germline V gene, CDR1 is DFQATT and CDR2 is SNEGSKA (reference sequence). The CDR3 has 15 residues. V was pared by 0 bases and J by 0 bases, with 4 bases of the junction left unmatched. The DNA of the CDR3 is TGCAGTGCTAGAGATCGGGAGGGGAGCTCCTACGAGCAGTACTTC. This encodes CSARDREGSSYEQYF.

Points on this clonotype: A much larger clone is a single base away; this may be a read error. The J gene is TRBJ2-6, the V gene TRBV3-1; TRBD1 is a possible D gene (6 bases). The CDR3 runs 15 residues. Germline V CDR1 and CDR2: LGHDT, YNNKEL (reference sequence). The CDR3 sequence is CASTQIRGGANVLTF. The CDR3 DNA sequence: TGTGCCAGCACCCAAATCAGGGGAGGGGCCAACGTCCTGACTTTC.

This clonotype appeared many times. This sequence joins TRBV7-3 and TRBJ1-3; unclear D gene. This CDR3 has 13 residues. Per the germline V gene, CDR1 is SGHTA and CDR2 is FQGTGA. V lost 4 bases to trimming and J lost 0 bases, with 4 bases between them. The DNA of the CDR3 is TGTGCCAGCAGCTCGAGCTCTGGAAACACCATATATTTT. This sequence encodes CASSSSSGNTIYF.

This clonotype was seen many times. This sequence joins TRBV4-1 and TRBJ2-5, with D perhaps matching TRBD2 (5 bases). This CDR3 comprises 16 residues. Germline V gene lookup returns CDR1 MGHRA and CDR2 YSYEKL. The ends were cut back, 2 bases at V and 0 bases at J, with 13 bases in the middle. The CDR3 is CASSQHSDGNQETQYF. CDR3 DNA sequence: TGCGCCAGCAGCCAACATTCGGACGGGAACCAAGAGACCCAGTACTTC.

Only a few counts were recorded for this clonotype. V is TRBV20-1 and J is TRBJ1-2; TRBD1 might be the D (5 bases). Germline CDR1 and CDR2: DFQATT and SNEGSKA (reference sequence). Trimming shortened V by 3 bases and J by 3 bases, and 11 bases separated the two germline ends. CDR3 length equals 13 residues. For the CDR3, the DNA is TGCAGTGCTAGGGCCAGGGTTGACTATGGCTACACCTTC. Amino acids: CSARARVDYGYTF.

This clonotype was picked up many times. CDR3 sequence: CASRDGAQKQFF. DNA of the CDR3: TGTGCCAGCAGGGACGGGGCTCAGAAGCAGTTCTTC. The J gene is TRBJ2-1, the V gene TRBV2, with D perhaps assigned TRBD1 or TRBD2 (5 bases each). Trimming removed 6 bases at V and 11 bases at J, with 14 bases between. This CDR3 has 12 residues. CDR1 is SNHLY and CDR2 is FYNNEI in the germline V gene.

This clonotype came up many times. V is TRBV27 and J is TRBJ2-7, with 9 positions matching TRBD1. The CDR3 runs to 13 residues. V lost 5 bases to trimming and J lost 5 bases; unmatched junction nucleotides: 4. Germline CDR1 MNHEY, CDR2 SMNVEV (reference sequence). CDR3 nucleotides: TGTGCCAGCAGTGGGACAGGGATCCACGAGCAGTACTTC. This translates into CASSGTGIHEQYF.

This clonotype was seen ten or more times. This chain links TRBV24-1 with TRBJ2-1, with no clear D. Germline values: CDR1 KGHDR, CDR2 SFDVKD. This CDR3 has 12 residues. V shed 1 base and J shed 10 bases, with 7 bases lying between them. This CDR3 reads CATSDFNAEQFF. In DNA, the CDR3 is TGTGCCACCAGTGATTTTAACGCAGAGCAGTTCTTC.

CDR3 DNA sequence: TGTGCCAGTAGTGGGCAAGTAGAAGAGACCCAGTACTTC. This translates into CASSGQVEETQYF. The J gene is TRBJ2-5, the V gene TRBV19; D unresolved. This CDR3 comprises 13 residues. Germline values: CDR1 LNHDA, CDR2 SQIVND (reference sequence). The ends were cut back, 5 bases at V and 3 bases at J, with 10 bases in the middle.

The rearrangement uses TRBV9 and TRBJ2-1; D possibly corresponds to TRBD2 (6 bases). V shed 0 bases and J shed 0 bases, with 7 bases lying between them. The germline CDR1 and CDR2 sequences are SGDLS and YYNGEE. This CDR3 is 15 amino acids long. The CDR3: CASSVGRGSYNEQFF. CDR3 in DNA: TGTGCCAGCAGCGTAGGGAGGGGCTCCTACAATGAGCAGTTCTTC.

This clonotype was seen more than once but under ten times. The chain employs TRBV27 and TRBJ2-7, with TRBD1 identical over 9 bases. The CDR3 contains 15 residues. Germline CDR1 and CDR2: MNHEY and SMNVEV (reference sequence). The trim removed 3 bases at V and 2 bases at J, leaving 5 bases unmatched. The CDR3 loop is CASSLNRGPPYEQYF. The CDR3, as DNA: TGTGCCAGCAGTTTGAACAGGGGGCCCCCCTACGAGCAGTACTTC.

This clonotype showed up many times. The gene calls are TRBV5-1 and TRBJ1-1, with D perhaps matching TRBD1 (5 bases). The germline gives CDR1 SGHRS, CDR2 YFSETQ. The CDR3 runs 15 residues. V lost 0 bases and J 6 bases, leaving 15 bases between the germline ends. CDR3 region: CASSLVVGTGAEAFF. Written as DNA, the CDR3 is TGCGCCAGCAGCTTGGTGGTGGGAACGGGGGCTGAAGCTTTCTTT.

This clonotype was seen repeatedly, ten times or more. The chain links TRBV20-1 to TRBJ1-1; D gene ambiguous. With 6 bases removed from V and 11 bases from J, the gap between germline ends came to 25 bases. The CDR3 consists of 14 residues. In germline, CDR1 is DFQATT, CDR2 SNEGSKA (reference sequence). The CDR3 DNA reads as TGCAGTGCAAAGAGGAGTTCAACTCTCATTAGGGCTTTCTTT. Protein product: CSAKRSSTLIRAFF.

This clonotype has just a few counts. This rearrangement joins TRBV4-2 to TRBJ2-2, with 13 nucleotides matching TRBD2. Germline loops: CDR1 LGHNA, CDR2 YNFKEQ. The length of the CDR3 is 15 residues. J gave up 6 bases and V 2 bases, and 0 bases lay outside the gene matches. The CDR3 DNA reads as TGTGCCAGCAGCCAAACTAGCGGGGGGGCCGGGGAGCTGTTTTTT. This translates into CASSQTSGGAGELFF.

The rearrangement links TRBV20-1 to TRBJ1-5; D remains ambiguous. The CDR3 is 14 amino acids. CDR1 and CDR2 from the germline V gene are DFQATT and SNEGSKA (reference sequence). V was shortened by 5 bases and J by 3 bases, with 14 bases between the two germline ends. CDR3 loop: CSAEKDGYNQPQHF. Written as DNA, the CDR3 is TGCAGTGCTGAAAAGGACGGGTACAATCAGCCCCAGCATTTT.

The chain joins TRBV12-3 or TRBV12-4 to TRBJ2-3; D unclear. The V end was cut by 8 bases, the J end by 5 bases, with 20 bases between. There are 15 residues in the CDR3. The CDR3 DNA follows: TGTGCCAGCCGCCGAGCCGGGCCGGCAGTAGATACGCAGTATTTT. It translates to CASRRAGPAVDTQYF.

In this sample, this clonotype turned up many times. The J gene is TRBJ1-6, the V gene TRBV20-1; no clear D gene. V lost 4 bases, J lost 7 bases, and 11 bases lay in between. Germline lookup yields CDR1 DFQATT and CDR2 SNEGSKA (reference sequence). This CDR3 comprises 13 residues. CDR3 in amino acids: CSAKPPGNSPLHF. The CDR3 DNA sequence: TGCAGTGCTAAACCACCCGGGAATTCACCCCTCCACTTT.

V is TRBV4-1 and J is TRBJ2-1; TRBD2 matches at 8 bases. This CDR3 is 15 amino acids long. V lost 1 base, J lost 2 bases, and 1 base stayed unmatched. The germline V gene has CDR1 MGHRA and CDR2 YSYEKL. The CDR3 DNA reads TGCGCCAGCAGCCAAGGTAGCGGGGCCTACAATGAGCAGTTCTTC. Amino acid sequence: CASSQGSGAYNEQFF.

The gene calls are TRBV13 and TRBJ2-7, with D possibly called TRBD1 or TRBD2 (5 bases each). This CDR3 spans 14 amino acids. Germline V gives CDR1 PRHDT, CDR2 FYEKMQ (reference sequence). Trimming removed 6 bases at V and 1 base at J, with 13 bases between. As DNA, the CDR3 is TGTGCCAGCAGTTCGAGGGCAGGGTCCTACGAGCAGTACTTC. It is translated as CASSSRAGSYEQYF.

The chain joins TRBV3-1 to TRBJ2-7, with 10 bases that match TRBD2. This CDR3 has 17 residues. The germline gives CDR1 LGHDT, CDR2 YNNKEL (reference sequence). J was trimmed by 5 bases and V by 3 bases; bases with no gene match: 13. The CDR3 protein is CASSHLSALAGRNEQYF. CDR3 coding DNA: TGTGCCAGCAGCCACCTCTCTGCACTAGCGGGGCGGAACGAGCAGTACTTC.